This entry lists 18 T cell receptor beta chains sequenced from one sample in a study of T cells in localized non-small cell lung cancer. Sequenced by immunoSEQ multiplex PCR; TCRdb stores in-frame clones only, minus some. The sample includes 90,000 to 95,000 clones, roughly 87% of them seen just once. The sequencing here drew on peripheral blood, taken before any cancer treatment. These receptor sequences come from a man between 40 and 69 years old with stage I squamous cell lung carcinoma.

The CDR3: CASSEAGGQRYGYTF. The CDR3 DNA sequence: TGTGCCAGCAGTGAAGCGGGGGGGCAACGGTATGGCTACACCTTC. V and J are TRBV2 and TRBJ1-2, with D possibly TRBD1 on 6 matching bases. V lost 0 bases and J 5 bases, leaving 13 bases between the germline ends. CDR1 and CDR2 from the germline V gene are SNHLY and FYNNEI. The length of the CDR3 is 15 residues.

The chain links TRBV5-1 to TRBJ1-6; D perhaps matches TRBD1 (6 bases). The germline V gene has CDR1 SGHRS and CDR2 YFSETQ. Trimming left V 2 bases short and J 8 bases short, with 11 bases between. CDR3 size: 14 residues. The CDR3 loop is CASSLDRTYSPLHF. The CDR3 region has the DNA TGCGCCAGCAGCTTAGACAGGACCTATTCACCCCTCCACTTT.

This chain connects TRBV2 to TRBJ2-1; no clear D. Trimming took 6 bases from V and 5 from J, leaving 2 bases between them. This CDR3 spans 10 amino acids. CDR1 SNHLY and CDR2 FYNNEI come from the germline V gene. The CDR3 nucleotides read TGTGCCAGCAGCAACAATGAGCAGTTCTTC. Protein product: CASSNNEQFF.

The rearrangement links TRBV5-1 to TRBJ1-1; TRBD1 is a possible D gene (5 bases). This CDR3 is built from 15 residues. V was clipped by 0 bases and J by 4 bases, with 13 bases between them. CDR1 is SGHRS, CDR2 YFSETQ, per germline. CDR3 protein: CASSLEQAFGTEAFF. CDR3 DNA: TGCGCCAGCAGCTTGGAACAGGCTTTCGGCACTGAAGCTTTCTTT.

CDR3: CATAGGAVGANVLTF. The CDR3 bases are TGTGCCACTGCCGGGGGGGCTGTTGGGGCCAACGTCCTGACTTTC. J is TRBJ2-6 and V is TRBV2, with 8 bases fitting TRBD2. The germline CDR1 and CDR2 sequences are SNHLY and FYNNEI. The CDR3 extends over 15 amino acids. V was pared by 10 bases and J by 3 bases, with 8 bases of the junction left unmatched.

This chain uses TRBV18 with TRBJ2-3; TRBD1 matches 7 bases. The CDR3 has 16 amino acids. The V gene's germline CDR1 is KGHSH and CDR2 LQKENI. The V gene end was trimmed by 1 base and the J gene end by 4 bases; junction bases not matched to a gene: 8. CDR3 loop: CASSPRDSPSADTQYF. Written as DNA, the CDR3 is TGTGCCAGCTCACCACGGGACAGTCCCTCCGCAGATACGCAGTATTTT. Using reference TRBV18 and TRBJ2-3 for the parts outside the CDR3, the full variable domain is NAGVMQNPRHLVRRRGQEARLRCSPMKGHSHVYWYRQLPEEGLKFMVYLQKENIIDESGMPKERFSAEFPKEGPSILRIQQVVRGDSAAYFCASSPRDSPSADTQYFGPGTRLTVL.

This clone has a single count. The chain carries TRBV18 and TRBJ2-5; 7 positions match TRBD1. The CDR3 extends over 13 amino acids. Germline V CDR1 and CDR2: KGHSH, LQKENI. The junction had 3 bases not matched to a gene; V was cut back by 3 bases and J by 5 bases. CDR3 nucleotide sequence: TGTGCCAGCTCACCGGGACAGAAGGAGACCCAGTACTTC. Residues: CASSPGQKETQYF.

The chain recombines TRBV4-1 with TRBJ1-2; weak D call: TRBD1 (6 bases). In germline, CDR1 is MGHRA, CDR2 YSYEKL. This CDR3 contains 17 residues. Between the trimmed V and J ends, which lost 3 bases and 7 bases, there was a span of 24 bases. The CDR3 DNA reads TGCGCCAGCAGCCAGGGGGCGTCAGGATCGGTGGCGGTTGGCTACACCTTC. It codes for CASSQGASGSVAVGYTF.

V usage is TRBV4-3 and J usage is TRBJ2-2; no clear D. Trimming took 3 bases from V and 1 from J, leaving 18 bases between them. The CDR3 totals 18 residues. Germline CDR1 is LGHNA and CDR2 is YSLEER. The DNA of the CDR3 is TGCGCCAGCAGCCACCACCCCGCAACGGACGGGAACACCGGGGAGCTGTTTTTT. It specifies CASSHHPATDGNTGELFF.

V gene TRBV19 combines with J gene TRBJ2-5; D is possibly TRBD1 (6 bases). CDR1 and CDR2 (germline): LNHDA, SQIVND (reference sequence). The CDR3 loop spans 13 amino acids. The V gene lost 5 bases and the J gene lost 3 bases, with 10 bases spanning the gap. The CDR3 nucleotides read TGTGCCAGTAGTTGGACAGAAAAAGAGACCCAGTACTTC. This sequence encodes CASSWTEKETQYF.

The V call is TRBV4-3, the J call TRBJ1-4; 7 nucleotides agree with TRBD1. CDR1 and CDR2 (germline): LGHNA, YSLEER. V lost 3 bases, J lost 7 bases, and 8 bases stayed unmatched. CDR3 length: 15 residues. CDR3 loop: CASSQEDRRGEKLFF. CDR3 DNA sequence: TGCGCCAGCAGCCAGGAGGACAGGCGGGGTGAAAAACTGTTTTTT.

This clone turned up a few times. The rearrangement joins TRBV5-1 to TRBJ1-6, with 8 bases identical to TRBD1. CDR1 and CDR2 from the germline V gene are SGHRS and YFSETQ. CDR3 length: 16 residues. V was pared by 4 bases and J by 6 bases, with 9 bases of the junction left unmatched. The CDR3 loop reads CASSQDGQGTNSPLHF. CDR3 nucleotide sequence: TGCGCCAGCAGCCAGGATGGACAGGGAACTAATTCACCCCTCCACTTT.

This chain connects TRBV9 to TRBJ2-3; 8 bases are shared with TRBD2. The CDR3 totals 15 residues. Germline CDR1 reads SGDLS; CDR2 reads YYNGEE. The J segment lost 0 bases and the V segment lost 3 bases, leaving 3 bases of the junction unmatched. Here the CDR3 reads CASSAGLGSTDTQYF. The CDR3 bases are TGTGCCAGCAGCGCGGGACTAGGGAGCACAGATACGCAGTATTTT.

CDR3 in amino acids: CASSIKAYTEGPISGNTIYF. CDR3 nucleotides: TGTGCCAGCAGCATAAAGGCGTACACAGAGGGCCCCATCTCTGGAAACACCATATATTTT. The rearrangement links TRBV21-1 to TRBJ1-3. TRBV21-1 is a pseudogene locus. CDR3 length equals 20 residues.

The V and J genes are TRBV18 and TRBJ2-7, with D possibly TRBD1 on 6 matching bases. The CDR3 covers 15 residues. Germline lookup yields CDR1 KGHSH and CDR2 LQKENI. V lost 0 bases to trimming and J lost 6 bases, with 15 bases between them. DNA of the CDR3: TGTGCCAGCTCACCACCCTCGGAAGGGGGTGGCGAGCAGTACTTC. Protein sequence: CASSPPSEGGGEQYF.

The table lists this clone with a count of one. The rearrangement uses TRBV14 and TRBJ1-1; no clear D gene. CDR1 is SGHDN, CDR2 FVKESK, per germline. With 0 bases removed from V and 2 bases from J, the gap between germline ends came to 13 bases. This CDR3 is built from 16 residues. The CDR3: CASSQDLGSINTEAFF. The CDR3 DNA is TGTGCCAGCAGCCAAGATTTGGGCAGCATCAACACTGAAGCTTTCTTT.

This CDR3 reads CASSQGGLLQETQYF. The CDR3 nucleotides are TGTGCCAGCAGCCAAGGGGGACTACTCCAAGAGACCCAGTACTTC. The chain uses TRBV4-2 and TRBJ2-5; 7 bases agree with TRBD2. Per the germline V gene, CDR1 is LGHNA and CDR2 is YNFKEQ. Trimming cost V 1 base and J 1 base; bases outside gene matches: 3. The CDR3 loop spans 15 amino acids.

This clone was observed once. The genes are TRBV7-2 and TRBJ2-6, with D perhaps assigned TRBD1 or TRBD2 (5 bases each). The CDR3 covers 13 residues. Germline values: CDR1 SGHTA, CDR2 FQGNSA. Trimming stripped 9 bases from V and 2 bases from J, with 8 bases between. The CDR3 here is CASRGAGANVLTF. CDR3 DNA sequence: TGTGCCAGTAGAGGGGCTGGGGCCAACGTCCTGACTTTC.